A selection of T cell receptor beta chains follows, all from one sample in a study of identical twins. TCRdb called the 5' RACE reads again in MiXCR, with one record for every CDR3 protein. This sample has hundreds of thousands of distinct CDR3 sequences, with around a sixth found just once. The same data also went into a second study, on T cells expressing NK-cell markers.

Source material: PBMCs. These receptors were taken from a woman aged 18-30 years in good health. The conserved cysteine and the conserved F or W are not part of the CDR3 here. Each record gives: D gene, V gene, J gene, clone size, CDR3 protein. The D gene is left open where the match is weak. Clone size is shown for a subset of rows, as once, few, many or a class of expanded clone.

D: TRBD1
V: TRBV29-1
J: TRBJ2-5
size: .
CDR3: SVETGGGETQY

D: .
V: TRBV12-5
J: TRBJ1-1
size: few
CDR3: ASGLYRASTEAF

D: .
V: TRBV29-1
J: TRBJ2-5
size: .
CDR3: SASRTFSSRSQETQY

D: .
V: TRBV7-8
J: TRBJ1-1
size: .
CDR3: ASSSMGQMNTEAF

D: TRBD2
V: TRBV7-7
J: TRBJ2-1
size: few
CDR3: ASSPGTSGTYNEQF

D: .
V: TRBV3-1
J: TRBJ2-4
size: .
CDR3: ASSLRAENIQY

D: .
V: TRBV7-8
J: TRBJ2-1
size: .
CDR3: ASSLAQNRVANL

D: .
V: TRBV7-9
J: TRBJ2-3
size: few
CDR3: ASCPRGRVDTQY

D: TRBD2
V: TRBV11-2
J: TRBJ2-3
size: few
CDR3: ASSVLTSMTDTQY

D: TRBD2
V: TRBV7-2
J: TRBJ2-1
size: few
CDR3: ASSTSWTSGGPIQF